The 24 T cell receptor beta chains presented below share a single source sample, sequenced in a study of T cell changes during pregnancy in multiple sclerosis. Libraries were prepared by immunoSEQ multiplex PCR; TCRdb keeps only in-frame clonotypes and omits some of them. The table records 55,000 to 75,000 clones, 90% to 95% of them present only once. Sequencing was performed on peripheral blood, taken after pregnancy. The receptors shown here come from a female donor in good health, enrolled as a control in a pregnancy study.

The chain combines TRBV5-1 with TRBJ2-3; D possibly corresponds to TRBD1 (5 bases). Germline CDR1 is SGHRS and CDR2 is YFSETQ. Between the trimmed V and J ends, which lost 0 bases and 5 bases, there was a span of 10 bases. The CDR3 is 14 amino acids. The CDR3 DNA is TGCGCCAGCAGCTTGGAAGGTAGGGGAGATACGCAGTATTTT. As protein: CASSLEGRGDTQYF.

This clone was counted a single time. V and J are TRBV11-1 and TRBJ2-7; TRBD1 aligns across 9 bases. This CDR3 has 14 residues. Germline CDR1 is SGHAT and CDR2 is FQDESV (reference sequence). Unmatched junction bases numbered 6, after V lost 2 bases and J lost 7 bases. CDR3 in amino acids: CASSLPGQGWEQYF. CDR3 nucleotide sequence: TGTGCCAGCAGCTTACCAGGACAGGGGTGGGAGCAGTACTTC.

The CDR3 sequence is CASSLGDRVHEQYF. The CDR3 region has the DNA TGTGCCAGCAGCTTAGGGGACAGGGTCCACGAGCAGTACTTC. This chain links TRBV7-9 with TRBJ2-7, with 9 bases matching TRBD1. Trimming at V came to 1 base and at J to 5 bases, leaving 3 bases not matched to a gene. CDR1 SEHNR and CDR2 FQNEAQ come from the germline V gene (reference sequence). This CDR3 region has 14 residues.

The gene calls are TRBV10-1 and TRBJ2-7, with a possible D match to TRBD1 (6 bases). The V gene's germline CDR1 is WNHNN and CDR2 SYGVQD (reference sequence). The CDR3 length is 12 residues. Trimming pared 5 bases from V and 2 bases from J, leaving 7 bases between. In nucleotides, the CDR3 is TGCGCCAGCAGTTACAGGGCCTACGAGCAGTACTTC. Residues: CASSYRAYEQYF.

The chain carries TRBV7-2 and TRBJ2-3; TRBD2 aligns across 16 bases. The germline V gene has CDR1 SGHTA and CDR2 FQGNSA. This CDR3 spans 18 amino acids. The V gene end was trimmed by 5 bases and the J gene end by 6 bases; junction bases not matched to a gene: 11. The chain's CDR3 is CASSRFGTSGGARDTQYF. The CDR3, as DNA: TGTGCCAGCAGCCGATTTGGGACTAGCGGGGGGGCCAGGGATACGCAGTATTTT.

The V gene is TRBV15, the J gene TRBJ1-2, with 7 positions matching TRBD1. The CDR3 covers 15 residues. J lost 7 bases, V lost 1 base, and 9 bases had no gene match. The germline gives CDR1 LNHNV, CDR2 YYDKDF (reference sequence). The CDR3 DNA reads TGTGCCACCAGCAGAGGACAGGGTTCGTACTCTGGCTACACCTTC. Translating gives CATSRGQGSYSGYTF.

The CDR3 loop reads CASSFKTSGGAYEQYF. The DNA for the CDR3 is TGTGCCAGCAGTTTTAAAACTAGCGGGGGGGCTTACGAGCAGTACTTC. V and J are TRBV6-6 and TRBJ2-7; 13 nucleotides align to TRBD2. J lost 4 bases, V lost 4 bases, and 7 bases had no gene match. This CDR3 region has 16 residues. CDR1 and CDR2 (germline): MNHNY, SVGAGI (reference sequence).

The chain couples TRBV4-2 to TRBJ1-1; D is ambiguous. The CDR3 runs to 13 residues. CDR1 is LGHNA and CDR2 is YNFKEQ in the germline V gene. Trimming removed 0 bases at V and 7 bases at J, with 9 bases between. CDR3 bases: TGTGCCAGCAGCCAAGATTCGGTCGATGAAGCTTTCTTT. Its translation is CASSQDSVDEAFF.

The gene calls are TRBV25-1 and TRBJ2-1, with D hard to call. The CDR3 consists of 12 residues. V gave up 1 base and J gave up 6 bases, with 4 bases separating them. Germline CDR1 is MGHDK and CDR2 is SYGVNS. The CDR3 DNA reads TGTGCCAGCAGTGAATTATTCAATGAGCAGTTCTTC. Its translation is CASSELFNEQFF.

This chain uses TRBV4-1 with TRBJ2-3, with 7 bases lining up with TRBD1. The CDR3 runs to 13 residues. The V gene end was trimmed by 0 bases and the J gene end by 14 bases; junction bases not matched to a gene: 8. The germline gives CDR1 MGHRA, CDR2 YSYEKL. The CDR3 nucleotides are TGCGCCAGCAGCCAAGATCATGAGGGGGCAACGTATTTT. It encodes CASSQDHEGATYF.

This sequence joins TRBV14 and TRBJ2-7; TRBD2 is a possible D gene (5 bases). The CDR3 loop spans 15 amino acids. Germline CDR1 is SGHDN and CDR2 is FVKESK. Trimming shortened V by 1 base and J by 0 bases, and 10 bases separated the two germline ends. In DNA, the CDR3 is TGTGCCAGCAGCCAAGGCGGGTTCGGCTCCTACGAGCAGTACTTC. Translation gives CASSQGGFGSYEQYF.

V usage is TRBV7-3 and J usage is TRBJ1-1, with a tentative D call TRBD1 (5 bases). The germline V gene has CDR1 SGHTA and CDR2 FQGTGA. Between the trimmed V and J ends, which lost 2 bases and 0 bases, there was a span of 10 bases. The CDR3 sequence is 15 residues long. The CDR3 is CASSLQGRMNTEAFF. DNA of the CDR3: TGTGCCAGCAGCTTACAGGGCCGAATGAACACTGAAGCTTTCTTT.

The chain employs TRBV7-6 and TRBJ1-1; 7 bases fit TRBD1. Germline lookup yields CDR1 SGHVS and CDR2 FNYEAQ. V trimming: 0 bases; J trimming: 4 bases; junction bases outside the gene matches: 8. The CDR3 runs 16 residues. DNA for the CDR3: TGTGCCAGCAGCTTAGCGCTTGAGGGGGCCTTCACTGAAGCTTTCTTT. Amino acid sequence: CASSLALEGAFTEAFF.

The gene calls are TRBV11-3 and TRBJ2-1, with D possibly being TRBD1 (5 bases). V lost 0 bases and J 4 bases, leaving 10 bases between the germline ends. CDR1 is SGHNT and CDR2 is YENEEA in the germline V gene. This CDR3 has 15 residues. Here the CDR3 DNA reads TGTGCCAGCAGCTTAGATAGCCAGGGATACAATGAGCAGTTCTTC. It translates to CASSLDSQGYNEQFF.

The CDR3 here is CASSPPGMASTDTQYF. The CDR3 DNA reads TGTGCCAGCAGCCCCCCGGGTATGGCCAGCACAGATACGCAGTATTTT. This rearrangement joins TRBV5-4 to TRBJ2-3, with D unresolved. The CDR3 runs to 16 residues. The germline V and J ends were trimmed by 4 bases and 0 bases, with 15 bases remaining between them. CDR1 and CDR2 (germline): SGHNT, YYREEE (reference sequence).

The chain is built from TRBV5-6 and TRBJ1-1; D call uncertain. V gave up 1 base and J gave up 0 bases, with 16 bases separating them. In germline, CDR1 is SGHDT, CDR2 YYEEEE. CDR3 length equals 17 residues. CDR3 nucleotides: TGTGCCAGCAGCTTGTACGTTGACATACGAATGAACACTGAAGCTTTCTTT. This codes for CASSLYVDIRMNTEAFF.

As regards this clone: At one of its ends the junction is not consistent with the germline gene, which may arise from a read error. The chain couples TRBV7-2 to TRBJ1-3, with D unresolved. Germline CDR1 reads SGHTA; CDR2 reads FQGNSA. CDR3 length equals 11 residues. DNA of the CDR3: TGTGCCAGCAGCGACGCGGAACGGCTGAGCTTT. It yields the protein CASSDAERLSF. Based on the CDR3 plus reference TRBV7-2 and TRBJ1-3, the full variable domain is GAGVSQSPSNKVTEKGKDVELRCDPISGHTALYWYRQSLGQGLEFLIYFQGNSAPDKSGLPSDRFSAERTGGSVSTLTIQRTQQEDSAVYLCASSDAERLSFGEGSWLTVV.

This rearrangement joins TRBV27 to TRBJ2-1; 9 nucleotides agree with TRBD1. This CDR3 contains 14 residues. J lost 7 bases, V lost 9 bases, and 10 bases had no gene match. Per germline, CDR1 MNHEY and CDR2 SMNVEV (reference sequence). CDR3 amino acids: CASARDRAQNEQFF. The CDR3 coding sequence is TGTGCCAGTGCTCGGGACAGGGCGCAAAATGAGCAGTTCTTC.

The chain couples TRBV7-2 to TRBJ2-7; maybe TRBD2 (7 bases). V was cut by 5 bases and J by 2 bases, with 19 bases left in between. The germline CDR1 and CDR2 sequences are SGHTA and FQGNSA. CDR3 length equals 16 residues. CDR3 bases: TGTGCCAGCAGCAGACAAGGGGGGGGCTGGCCCTACGAGCAGTACTTC. This codes for CASSRQGGGWPYEQYF.

The J gene is TRBJ2-2, the V gene TRBV30; D is perhaps TRBD2 (6 bases). Trimming took off 4 bases at V and 3 bases at J, with 12 bases between the two ends. The CDR3 length is 14 residues. Germline CDR1 and CDR2: GTSNPN and SVGIG (reference sequence). In nucleotides, the CDR3 is TGTGCCTGGACGCCAACTAGCCACACCGGGGAGCTGTTTTTT. This encodes CAWTPTSHTGELFF.

This chain joins TRBV4-2 and TRBJ2-7, with 8 bases lining up with TRBD2. V trimming: 1 base; J trimming: 6 bases; junction bases outside the gene matches: 8. Per germline, CDR1 LGHNA and CDR2 YNFKEQ. This CDR3 has 15 residues. CDR3 residues: CASSQVRGGLSEQYF. DNA of the CDR3: TGTGCCAGCAGCCAAGTTCGGGGGGGGCTCAGCGAGCAGTACTTC.

The chain recombines TRBV5-8 with TRBJ1-3; D perhaps matches TRBD1 (6 bases). The CDR3 runs to 13 residues. Trimming took off 7 bases at V and 4 bases at J, with 12 bases between the two ends. From germline, CDR1 is SGHTS and CDR2 YDEGEE. This CDR3 is CASGSQGGNTIYF. In DNA form, the CDR3 reads TGTGCCAGCGGATCTCAGGGGGGAAACACCATATATTTT.

The chain carries TRBV9 and TRBJ2-5; 14 bases fit TRBD2. In germline, CDR1 is SGDLS, CDR2 YYNGEE. The CDR3 is 19 residues long. The J segment lost 1 base and the V segment lost 3 bases, leaving 11 bases of the junction unmatched. The CDR3 nucleotides read TGTGCCAGCAGCGGACCCGGGACTAGCGGGGGAGAATCCCAAGAGACCCAGTACTTC. Amino acids: CASSGPGTSGGESQETQYF.

The chain recombines TRBV7-3 with TRBJ2-1; 8 bases agree with TRBD1. The CDR3 length is 14 residues. V was pared by 3 bases and J by 4 bases, with 2 bases of the junction left unmatched. Germline V gene lookup returns CDR1 SGHTA and CDR2 FQGTGA. The CDR3 is CASSFGTGYNEQFF. The DNA for the CDR3 is TGTGCCAGCAGCTTCGGGACAGGATACAATGAGCAGTTCTTC. The variable domain in full, with the rest retrieved from reference TRBV7-3 and TRBJ2-1, is GAGVSQTPSNKVTEKGKYVELRCDPISGHTALYWYRQSLGQGPEFLIYFQGTGAADDSGLPNDRFFAVRPEGSVSTLKIQRTERGDSAVYLCASSFGTGYNEQFFGPGTRLTVL.